The table lists the clone carrying this T cell receptor beta chain with a few counts. Its antigen is undetermined. The data were taken from a study of cytomegalovirus exposure and HLA in healthy donors. General study findings and limits: Researchers reported in a later analysis that a missense DCLRE1C variant was tied to TCR beta V- and J-gene trimming. Earlier results showed most TCR beta V segments being productive about 87% or about 30% of the time. There was a cluster of highly shared sequence variants that was likely a sequencing artifact.

Researchers ran the PCR with 60 Vbeta and 13 Jbeta primers. Only in-frame clones appear in the TCRdb table, and some are missing; sequencing was by immunoSEQ multiplex PCR. The table records around 110,000 clones, roughly three quarters of them present only once. The V and J ends lost 6 bases and 5 bases respectively, with 16 bases between them. This CDR3 contains 14 residues. CDR1 MDHEN and CDR2 SYDVKM come from the germline V gene. This rearrangement joins TRBV28 to TRBJ1-1, with a tentative D call TRBD1 (5 bases). Material for sequencing was PBMCs. The receptor was derived from a woman younger than 35 in good health and CMV-seronegative. The CDR3 region has the DNA TGTGCCAGCAGGCCAGCAGGGATGCGAACTGAAGCTTTCTTT. It yields the protein CASRPAGMRTEAFF.